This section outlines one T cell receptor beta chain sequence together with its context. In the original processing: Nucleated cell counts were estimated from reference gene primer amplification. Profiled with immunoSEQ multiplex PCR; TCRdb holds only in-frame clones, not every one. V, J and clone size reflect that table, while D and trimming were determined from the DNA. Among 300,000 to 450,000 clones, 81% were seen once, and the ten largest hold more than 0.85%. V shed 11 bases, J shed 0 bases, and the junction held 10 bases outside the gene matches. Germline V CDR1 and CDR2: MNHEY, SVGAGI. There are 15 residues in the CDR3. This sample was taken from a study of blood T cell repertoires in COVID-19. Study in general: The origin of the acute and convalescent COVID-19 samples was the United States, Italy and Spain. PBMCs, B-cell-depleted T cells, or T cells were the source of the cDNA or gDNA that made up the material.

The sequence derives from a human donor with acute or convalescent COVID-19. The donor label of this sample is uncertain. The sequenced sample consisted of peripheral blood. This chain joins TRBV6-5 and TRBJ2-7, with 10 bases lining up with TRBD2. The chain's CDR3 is CAGASGGLSSYEQYF. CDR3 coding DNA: TGTGCCGGCGCTAGCGGGGGCCTTAGCTCCTACGAGCAGTACTTC.